A single sample gave rise to the 24 T cell receptor beta chains below, sequenced in a study of CXCR3-negative and CXCR3-positive naive CD8 T cells. Study-wide points: More hydrophobic TRB CDR3s occurred in CXCR3-positive than in CXCR3-negative naive cells.

No antigen has been identified for these receptors. Libraries were UMI-labeled 5' RACE TRB cDNA. TCRdb reprocessed the 5' RACE reads; each CDR3 protein has one entry and no DNA is given. There are around 160,000 distinct CDR3 sequences in the sample, with 0.25% to 0.3% held by the top ten. Specimen: naive CXCR3+ CD8+ T cells from blood. Subset in this sample: CD45RO-CCR7+CD27+CD95- naive CD8+ T cells expressing CXCR3 (TNR3+). The receptors derive from a human donor in good health. Some clones in this sample may be carry-over from other donors' samples.

CDR3 residues: CASSPTGGTYNEQFF. V and J are TRBV18 and TRBJ2-1. The CDR3 is 15 amino acids. Germline V gene sequence: CDR1 KGHSH, CDR2 LQKENI.

This chain connects TRBV29-1 to TRBJ2-7. The CDR3 consists of 11 residues. From germline, CDR1 is SQVTM and CDR2 ANQGSEA. CDR3 loop: CTVEASYEQYF.

This chain links TRBV6-4 with TRBJ2-3. Germline CDR1 MRHNA, CDR2 SNTAGT. This CDR3 contains 13 residues. The CDR3: CASSDVESDTQYF.

This chain uses TRBV9 with TRBJ2-3; TCRdb's assignment of TRBD1 cannot be checked, as there is no DNA. The CDR3 has 15 amino acids. Germline values: CDR1 SGDLS, CDR2 YYNGEE. The CDR3 sequence: CASSVEDRGTDTQYF.

This chain links TRBV4-2 with TRBJ2-1; TCRdb returns TRBD2, unconfirmable since there is no DNA. This CDR3 spans 15 amino acids. The V gene's germline CDR1 is LGHNA and CDR2 YNFKEQ. The CDR3 loop reads CASSPIAGAYNEQFF.

The chain employs TRBV2 and TRBJ2-7; no DNA is available, so the TRBD1 call from TCRdb remains unchecked. Looked up from germline, CDR1 is SNHLY and CDR2 is FYNNEI. The CDR3 spans 13 residues. CDR3 in amino acids: CASTPGAAYEQYF.

J is TRBJ1-1 and V is TRBV9. This CDR3 region has 11 residues. Germline assignment: CDR1 SGDLS and CDR2 YYNGEE. The CDR3 region is CASKPATEAFF.

V and J are TRBV7-9 and TRBJ2-1; TCRdb designates TRBD2, a call that cannot be tested without DNA. This CDR3 region has 15 residues. Per germline, CDR1 SEHNR and CDR2 FQNEAQ (reference sequence). CDR3 region: CASSLIATAYNEQFF.

The genes are TRBV12-3 or TRBV12-4 and TRBJ2-2; TCRdb indicates TRBD1, and absent DNA this call remains unverified. The CDR3 extends over 16 amino acids. This CDR3 is CASTSYRGLSTGELFF.

V and J are TRBV19 and TRBJ1-1; TCRdb indicates TRBD1, and absent DNA this call remains unverified. The CDR3 is 15 amino acids. Germline-derived CDR1 and CDR2 are LNHDA and SQIVND (reference sequence). CDR3 in amino acids: CASSEGTFMNTEAFF.

The chain carries TRBV4-2 and TRBJ1-1. The CDR3 is made up of 16 amino acids. Germline CDR1 LGHNA, CDR2 YNFKEQ. This chain's CDR3 is CASSQERAGLNTEAFF.

The chain links TRBV7-9 to TRBJ2-5. There are 12 residues in the CDR3. CDR1 is SEHNR, CDR2 FQNEAQ, per germline (reference sequence). CDR3 sequence reads: CATKGWGETQYF.

The gene calls are TRBV12-3 or TRBV12-4 and TRBJ2-1; TCRdb's D gene call, TRBD1, goes unchecked for lack of DNA. The CDR3 covers 17 residues. The CDR3 loop reads CASSATSSGTGYNEQFF.

The chain employs TRBV21-1 and TRBJ1-2. TRBV21-1 counts as a pseudogene. The CDR3 extends over 16 amino acids. CDR3: CASSPRGGPSNYGYTF.

The gene calls are TRBV7-9 and TRBJ1-1. Germline lookup yields CDR1 SEHNR and CDR2 FQNEAQ (reference sequence). The CDR3 covers 11 residues. The CDR3 sequence is CASSIQPEAFF.

The chain has TRBV23-1 and TRBJ1-5. TRBV23-1 is an open reading frame whose function is uncertain. The length of the CDR3 is 12 residues. The CDR3 loop reads CASSQRPGTKHF.

The chain has TRBV29-1 and TRBJ2-2; TCRdb indicates TRBD2, and absent DNA this call remains unverified. Germline V gene lookup returns CDR1 SQVTM and CDR2 ANQGSEA. This CDR3 region has 14 residues. The CDR3 loop reads CSAGLALSTGELFF.

J is TRBJ2-1 and V is TRBV5-5; the TCRdb call, TRBD1, lacks DNA for checking. Germline CDR1 is SGHKS and CDR2 is YYEKEE (reference sequence). This CDR3 spans 16 amino acids. The CDR3 reads CASRDLTREKYNEQFF.

The chain has TRBV7-3 and TRBJ2-7. The CDR3 runs 13 residues. Germline assignment: CDR1 SGHTA and CDR2 FQGTGA. CDR3 sequence reads: CASSLVQSDEQYF.

The chain recombines TRBV28 with TRBJ2-1; TCRdb picks TRBD2, but there is no DNA to check that call. The CDR3 contains 14 residues. Germline CDR1 is MDHEN and CDR2 is SYDVKM. The CDR3 protein is CASSQELAGDEQFF.

The V and J genes are TRBV11-2 and TRBJ2-3; the TCRdb call, TRBD2, lacks DNA for checking. CDR3 length: 17 residues. The germline V gene encodes CDR1 SGHAT and CDR2 FQNNGV. The CDR3 reads CASSEGSGTSVTDTQYF.

The chain joins TRBV5-1 to TRBJ2-7; TCRdb gives TRBD1 as the D gene, but with no DNA this cannot be confirmed. The germline CDR1 and CDR2 sequences are SGHRS and YFSETQ. The CDR3 length is 14 residues. The CDR3 here is CASSSTPAEYEQYF.

The chain recombines TRBV11-3 with TRBJ1-2; with no DNA, the TCRdb D assignment of TRBD1 cannot be verified. In germline, CDR1 is SGHNT, CDR2 YENEEA. The CDR3 consists of 15 residues. The CDR3 sequence is CASSPGLSVGYGYTF. The full variable domain, completed using reference TRBV11-3 and TRBJ1-2, is EAGVVQSPRYKIIEKKQPVAFWCNPISGHNTLYWYLQNLGQGPELLIRYENEEAVDDSQLPKDRFSAERLKGVDSTLKIQPAELGDSAVYLCASSPGLSVGYGYTFGSGTRLTVV.

This rearrangement joins TRBV20-1 to TRBJ2-7; TCRdb indicates TRBD1, and absent DNA this call remains unverified. Looked up from germline, CDR1 is DFQATT and CDR2 is SNEGSKA (reference sequence). The CDR3 length is 15 residues. This chain's CDR3 is CSARDGGAVFDEQYF.